This TCR beta chain was sequenced for a study of shared clonotypes between healthy human individuals. About the study: Ranging from 18 to 49 in age, donors were a couple of women and a few men.

V lost 0 bases, J lost 6 bases, and 6 bases stayed unmatched. Germline-derived CDR1 and CDR2 are SGDLS and YYNGEE. CDR3 length: 15 residues. The assay was immunoSEQ multiplex PCR, and TCRdb's table has in-frame clones only and misses some. The data hold around 530,000 clones, with around 81% observed a single time. The sequenced sample consisted of PBMCs. This clonotype was obtained from a woman aged 40 to 50 in good health. Some clones in this sample may be carry-over from other donors' samples. This chain uses TRBV9 with TRBJ2-1, with 7 positions matching TRBD2. CDR3 in DNA: TGTGCCAGCAGCGTAGTTGGGGGAGGGCGCAATGAGCAGTTCTTC. Protein sequence: CASSVVGGGRNEQFF.